The text below deals with one T cell receptor beta chain. Antigen unknown. This sample was included in a study of regulatory T cells in long-lasting Graves disease. CDR3 length: 15 amino acids. Trimming pared 1 base from V and 4 bases from J, leaving 13 bases between. Per germline, CDR1 KGHSH and CDR2 LQKENI. Stated time point: newly diagnosed GD, antithyroid drugs for less than 3 months. Construction of the TCR library relied on RNA isolated from PBMCs. Study-wide results and limits: Sample size, which was small, may have reduced accuracy. Newly diagnosed disease favored TRBV20-1 and TRBJ2-1 over persistent disease.

According to the study, TCR beta libraries were built with iRepertoire HTBI primers and CDR3-region Arm-PCR. TCRdb ran MiXCR on the multiplex PCR reads and lists one entry per CDR3 protein. Among 440,000 or so distinct CDR3 sequences, approximately 15% were seen once, and the ten largest hold 16%. This same sample was also part of a study on T cells in Graves' hyperthyroidism and ophthalmopathy. That work contributes: First-round RT-PCR with HTBI primers amplified the TCR CDR3 region. Among clonotypes expanded in thyroid above 0.001, most were also found in blood.

The receptor was isolated from a woman aged 30 to 39 with Graves disease. Specimen: peripheral blood mononuclear cells (PBMCs), collected at new diagnosis, from a patient treated with antithyroid drugs. V and J are TRBV18 and TRBJ1-1; D may be TRBD1 (6 bases). Here the CDR3 reads CASSPRGLLLTEAFF. The CDR3 region has the DNA TGTGCCAGCTCACCACGGGGGCTCTTGCTCACTGAAGCTTTCTTT.